This T cell receptor beta chain was captured in a study of blood T cell repertoires in COVID-19. Study overall: Both acute and convalescent COVID-19 samples were obtained from the United States, Italy and Spain. Sample material is recorded as cDNA or gDNA derived from T cells, B-cell-depleted T cells, or PBMCs.

Authors' analysis steps: The assay estimated nucleated cells by amplifying reference gene primers. The protocol was immunoSEQ multiplex PCR, while the TCRdb copy is restricted to in-frame clones and leaves out a portion. That table supplies the V and J calls and clone size; D and trimming were determined from the DNA. The sample records fewer than 15,000 clones, approximately 91% being singletons. The germline gives CDR1 ENHRY, CDR2 SYGVKD. The CDR3 spans 15 residues. V shed 2 bases and J 5 bases; nucleotides not matched to a gene: 6. The receptor was derived from a human donor in a cohort sampled during active COVID-19. The chain employs TRBV10-3 and TRBJ2-5, with TRBD1 identical over 9 bases. Sequencing was done on a sample of peripheral blood. CDR3 nucleotide sequence: TGTGCCATCAGTGAGGGGGACAGGGTCCCGGAGACCCAGTACTTC. Its protein product is CAISEGDRVPETQYF.